The sequence of this T cell receptor beta chain was determined in a study of CD8 T cells in Susac syndrome (dated by TCRdb to between 2017 and 2020). With regard to the full study: Among the sequenced Susac syndrome patients, more than five had clinically active disease and eight were in clinical remission. At blood withdrawal, Susac syndrome patients were therapy-naive, treated with corticosteroids (with IVIg additionally given to some), or treated with IVIg alone. Repertoire sequencing was used to test whether CD8+ T cell activation and differentiation in Susac syndrome was antigen driven. Clonality of the CD8+ T cell repertoire was compared between about a dozen healthy donors, approximately 14 Susac syndrome patients and 15 multiple sclerosis patients.

Peripheral blood CD8+ and CD4+ T cells from healthy donors, Susac syndrome patients and multiple sclerosis patients were profiled using high-throughput TCR beta sequencing. Recently defined diagnostic criteria for definite or probable disease were met by the Susac syndrome patients. Bulk CD8+ and CD4+ T cells were purified by magnetic negative isolation, whereas CD8+ TEMRA cells were enriched by FACS. Blood was drawn into EDTA tubes, processed within 24 hours, and PBMCs were isolated by density gradient centrifugation. PBMCs intended for TCR sequencing were frozen in liquid nitrogen and were later thawed in a 37 degrees C water bath. The sorted or isolated CD4+, CD8+ and CD8+ TEMRA cells had a purity of 90% or higher. Via the germline V gene, CDR1 is SGHTA and CDR2 FQGNSA. V is trimmed back by 1 base and J by 5 bases, and the junction contains 5 bases that no gene match accounts for. Taken from cysteine to phenylalanine, the CDR3 has 15 residues. Only CDR3 DNA remains: 45 bases, in frame from the first base.

RNA was extracted using the RNeasy kit, and about 0.5 to 1 microgram was reverse transcribed with random hexamers. TCR beta CDR3 regions were amplified with the immunoSEQ multiplex PCR assay covering 54 Vbeta and 13 Jbeta segments. To correct PCR amplification bias, a synthetic template baseline was used for both primer optimization and computational correction. On the study's bioinformatics: Reads were annotated to V, D and J genes according to IMGT and were analyzed with immunoSEQ Analyzer, with only productive sequences retained. Clonality was calculated as one minus the Shannon entropy normalized by log2 of the number of productive unique sequences. For each patient and control, public and private clones were evaluated within the 100 most prevalent clones. Clones were defined as Susac-specific if absent from the healthy and MS cohorts, from some 1,000 published viral clones and from other ImmuneACCESS disease sequences. TCRdb reworked the public reads: Q25 trimming with fastp, MiXCR clone assembly, productive beta chains retained. When rows share a CDR3 protein, they turn into one entry using the most common DNA and genes. The V and J calls follow TCRdb's processing rather than the paper's. The sample table shows approximately 120,000 distinct CDR3 sequences, and around 94% are seen once. The ten largest clones add up to around 0.2% of the sample.

The research as a whole found: The number of individuals in the TCR sequencing and HLA analysis was recognized as being relatively small. Clonal expansion was observed in Susac syndrome CD8+ repertoires, with the highest expansion in CD8+ TEMRA cells and greater expansion in clinically active than in remitting patients. Looking at Susac-specific public clones, the researchers identified 15 to 20 in the total CD8+ repertoire and four or five in the CD8+ TEMRA repertoire.

In the case of this clonotype: The target of this receptor is not known. No base qualities exist here, and no much larger clone lies one base off it.

The sample comprised CD8+ T cells from PBMCs. The receptor comes from a human donor with Susac syndrome. This chain is built from TRBV7-2 and TRBJ2-1, with 7 central nucleotides matching TRBD1. The DNA reads as follows: TGTGCCAGCAGCTTAGTTGGGACAGCCAACAATGAGCAGTTCTTC. Translated, it reads CASSLVGTANNEQFF. Here the CDR3 is joined to the reference TRBV7-2 and TRBJ2-1 genes, and the full variable domain is: GAGVSQSPSNKVTEKGKDVELRCDPISGHTALYWYRQSLGQGLEFLIYFQGNSAPDKSGLPSDRFSAERTGGSVSTLTIQRTQQEDSAVYLCASSLVGTANNEQFFGPGTRLTVL.